A single sample is the source of the 19 T cell receptor beta chains below, sequenced in a study of CD8 T cells in ankylosing spondylitis (TCRdb year 2017). Points the paper makes about the study in general: A TCR beta motif made up of under ten highly homologous amino acid variants appeared to be characteristic of blood from ankylosing spondylitis patients.

Libraries were prepared through 5' RACE. Sequencing was performed on an Illumina HiSeq 2500. TCRdb reanalyzed the raw reads on its own, using fastp at Q25 for trimming and MiXCR for clone calling, and kept in-frame beta chains. Each CDR3 protein appears once, grouped with its most common genes and DNA. The sample data list a few hundred thousand distinct CDR3 sequences, and about 22% of these were observed just once. The ten largest clones add up to less than 20% of the sample. No antigen has been assigned to these receptors. Sequencing was carried out using blood, either unsorted or a sorted T cell fraction (not recorded which). Receptor source: a male donor with ankylosing spondylitis.

The V gene is TRBV5-1, the J gene TRBJ1-4, with D possibly being TRBD1 (6 bases). CDR1 is SGHRS and CDR2 is YFSETQ in the germline V gene. V lost 4 bases, J lost 8 bases, and 30 bases lay in between. This CDR3 comprises 19 residues. The CDR3 reads CASSRGIALGGNGEEKLFF. The CDR3 DNA reads as TGCGCCAGCAGCCGCGGGATCGCGCTCGGGGGCAATGGGGAAGAAAAACTGTTTTTT.

A few counts support this clonotype. The rearrangement joins TRBV7-2 to TRBJ2-1; 9 positions agree with TRBD2. The CDR3 sequence is 16 residues long. The ends lost 6 bases at V and 3 bases at J; junction bases unmatched: 9. Germline values: CDR1 SGHTA, CDR2 FQGNSA. This CDR3 is CASSPPGLANYNEQFF. CDR3 coding DNA: TGTGCCAGCAGTCCTCCGGGACTAGCTAACTACAATGAGCAGTTCTTC.

This clonotype was picked up a small number of times. CDR3 nucleotides: TGCGCCAGCAGCACGGACAAGAACACCGGGGAGCTGTTTTTT. This sequence encodes CASSTDKNTGELFF. The rearrangement links TRBV5-1 to TRBJ2-2, with D perhaps matching TRBD1 (5 bases). V was shortened by 4 bases and J by 1 base, with 8 bases between the two germline ends. CDR1 and CDR2 from the germline V gene are SGHRS and YFSETQ. CDR3 length equals 14 residues.

The sample holds a few counts of this clonotype. This rearrangement joins TRBV6-2 or TRBV6-3 to TRBJ2-7, with D possibly matching TRBD2 (7 bases). Trimming took 2 bases from V and 2 from J, leaving 13 bases between them. This CDR3 is 15 amino acids long. Germline V gene lookup returns CDR1 MNHEY and CDR2 SVGEGT. In DNA, the CDR3 is TGTGCCAGCAGTTACGTATTCGGGGGGCCCTACGAGCAGTACTTC. Translation gives CASSYVFGGPYEQYF.

This chain joins TRBV30 and TRBJ2-3, with 8 bases fitting TRBD1. This CDR3 spans 12 amino acids. Germline V CDR1 and CDR2: GTSNPN, SVGIG (reference sequence). With V trimmed by 4 bases and J by 5 bases, 2 bases remained unmatched. The CDR3 region has the DNA TGTGCCTGGACAACAGGGGGAGATACGCAGTATTTT. Protein product: CAWTTGGDTQYF.

This clonotype came up a few times. The rearrangement links TRBV28 to TRBJ1-2, with D possibly matching TRBD1 (5 bases). V gave up 2 bases and J gave up 3 bases, with 10 bases separating them. The CDR3 totals 14 residues. Germline loops: CDR1 MDHEN, CDR2 SYDVKM. Here the CDR3 reads CASSLTGPYYGYTF. In DNA form, the CDR3 reads TGTGCCAGCAGTTTAACAGGACCCTACTATGGCTACACCTTC.

This clonotype was seen only a few times. The gene calls are TRBV3-1 and TRBJ1-2; D possibly corresponds to TRBD1 (6 bases). This CDR3 has 16 amino acids. V was trimmed by 1 base and J by 0 bases, leaving 12 bases between them. Looked up from germline, CDR1 is LGHDT and CDR2 is YNNKEL (reference sequence). In nucleotides, the CDR3 is TGTGCCAGCAGCCAAGCAGGGGACGGCGCTAACTATGGCTACACCTTC. Translation: CASSQAGDGANYGYTF.

This clonotype appeared a few times. The chain is built from TRBV5-1 and TRBJ2-7; possibly TRBD2 for D (6 bases). CDR1 is SGHRS and CDR2 is YFSETQ in the germline V gene. Deletions cut 4 bases from V and 1 base from J, with 15 bases between. The CDR3 sequence is 15 residues long. The DNA of the CDR3 is TGCGCCAGCAGCCAAGACCCGGGGGAGTCCTACGAGCAGTACTTC. Its translation is CASSQDPGESYEQYF.

Only a few counts were recorded for this clonotype. J is TRBJ2-3 and V is TRBV4-2; 11 bases line up with TRBD2. The germline V gene encodes CDR1 LGHNA and CDR2 YNFKEQ. The length of the CDR3 is 15 residues. V lost 6 bases to trimming and J lost 3 bases; unmatched junction nucleotides: 5. The CDR3, as DNA: TGTGCCAGCAGGAATAGCGGGAGGGTGACAGATACGCAGTATTTT. Protein: CASRNSGRVTDTQYF.

V and J are TRBV3-1 and TRBJ2-7; D unclear. The germline V gene has CDR1 LGHDT and CDR2 YNNKEL (reference sequence). V was trimmed by 0 bases and J by 4 bases, leaving 13 bases between them. The CDR3 runs to 15 residues. The CDR3 sequence is CASSQDTQHIYEQYF. The CDR3 region has the DNA TGTGCCAGCAGCCAAGATACCCAACATATTTACGAGCAGTACTTC.

V is TRBV5-1 and J is TRBJ2-3; D unclear. CDR1 SGHRS and CDR2 YFSETQ come from the germline V gene. Deletions cut 4 bases from V and 1 base from J, with 13 bases between. This CDR3 is 15 amino acids long. CDR3 in amino acids: CASSQETPGTDTQYF. The CDR3, as DNA: TGCGCCAGCAGCCAGGAGACGCCGGGCACAGATACGCAGTATTTT.

This chain connects TRBV28 to TRBJ1-5; D call uncertain. Per germline, CDR1 MDHEN and CDR2 SYDVKM. V lost 3 bases, J lost 2 bases, and 11 bases lay in between. This CDR3 has 15 residues. The CDR3 spells CASSFVSGGNQPQHF. The CDR3 nucleotides read TGTGCCAGCAGTTTCGTGTCCGGAGGCAATCAGCCCCAGCATTTT.

Only a few counts were recorded for this clonotype. The gene calls are TRBV24-1 and TRBJ2-1; D perhaps matches TRBD2 (5 bases). V was trimmed by 4 bases and J by 8 bases, leaving 20 bases between them. The CDR3 runs to 16 residues. The germline V gene has CDR1 KGHDR and CDR2 SFDVKD. The CDR3 spells CATSDPGKGSVDEQFF. In DNA, the CDR3 is TGTGCCACCAGTGACCCGGGCAAAGGGAGCGTCGATGAGCAGTTCTTC.

The rearrangement uses TRBV11-2 and TRBJ2-7; the D is unclear. Germline V gene lookup returns CDR1 SGHAT and CDR2 FQNNGV. The CDR3 has 13 residues. V was cut by 3 bases and J by 0 bases, with 6 bases left in between. CDR3 nucleotides: TGTGCCAGCAGCTTCGGCTACTCCTACGAGCAGTACTTC. Translating it yields CASSFGYSYEQYF.

This clonotype has a handful of counts. V gene TRBV20-1 combines with J gene TRBJ1-6, with D unresolved. Germline CDR1 reads DFQATT; CDR2 reads SNEGSKA (reference sequence). CDR3 length equals 14 residues. V was cut by 0 bases and J by 7 bases, with 10 bases left in between. CDR3 nucleotide sequence: TGCAGTGCTAGAGATCCACGGAACAATTCACCCCTCCACTTT. Protein sequence: CSARDPRNNSPLHF.

At least ten counts were recorded for this clonotype. This chain uses TRBV28 with TRBJ1-2; tentatively, D is TRBD1 (5 bases). The CDR3 is 15 residues long. Between the trimmed V and J ends, which lost 6 bases and 4 bases, there was a span of 18 bases. Germline lookup yields CDR1 MDHEN and CDR2 SYDVKM. The CDR3 nucleotides read TGTGCCAGCAGCCCGCCGGGAAGGGGCGTCTATGGCTACACCTTC. This translates into CASSPPGRGVYGYTF.

The chain couples TRBV12-3 or TRBV12-4 to TRBJ2-7; 11 bases map to TRBD2. The J segment lost 0 bases and the V segment lost 6 bases, leaving 13 bases of the junction unmatched. The CDR3 loop spans 18 amino acids. CDR3 nucleotide sequence: TGTGCCAGCAGCTCAAGGGCTAGCGGGAGGCATACCTCCTACGAGCAGTACTTC. Residues: CASSSRASGRHTSYEQYF.

In this sample, this clonotype turned up a few times. The J gene is TRBJ2-6, the V gene TRBV28; D gene ambiguous. This CDR3 has 16 amino acids. CDR1 is MDHEN, CDR2 SYDVKM, per germline. The V and J ends lost 7 bases and 0 bases respectively, with 13 bases between them. The CDR3 protein is CASTLTDDSGANVLTF. The CDR3 DNA sequence: TGTGCCAGCACATTGACGGATGACTCTGGGGCCAACGTCCTGACTTTC.

The J gene is TRBJ1-5, the V gene TRBV28; the D is unclear. V gave up 4 bases and J gave up 5 bases, with 18 bases separating them. Germline V gene lookup returns CDR1 MDHEN and CDR2 SYDVKM. The CDR3 has 16 residues. The CDR3 nucleotides read TGTGCCAGCAGTTCCCCCTTATTTCGCGAGGATCAGCCCCAGCATTTT. Translated, it gives CASSSPLFREDQPQHF.